This TCR beta chain was observed in a study of beta chain features in type 1 diabetes. J lost 5 bases, V lost 6 bases, and 8 bases had no gene match. The CDR3 contains 14 residues. Germline assignment: CDR1 MNHEY and CDR2 SVGAGI. This clone has more than one count but fewer than ten. Expressed TCRB transcripts were sequenced because the isolated RNA had all been reverse transcribed beforehand. TCRdb keeps only in-frame clones here, not all; method: immunoSEQ multiplex PCR. The data show more than 300,000 clones, over 9.5% seen once. Sequencing was performed on naive CD4+ T cells from blood. The chain has TRBV6-5 and TRBJ1-2, with 8 bases that match TRBD1. This TCR was recovered from a man in his late teens or twenties in good health. The CDR3 here is CASRRQGLGYGYTF. CDR3 DNA: TGTGCCAGCAGACGACAGGGGCTCGGTTATGGCTACACCTTC.